This TCR beta chain was documented in a study of CD8+CD57+ T cells in acquired aplastic anemia. CD8+CD57+ cell expansion, shown by flow cytometry, had occurred in the patients selected for sequencing. The diagnosis in all patients was severe acquired aplastic anemia. Using genomic DNA as the template, TCR beta VDJ and CDR3 profiling was carried out. TCRdb recomputed calls from the reads with MiXCR, one row per CDR3 protein. The data show under 200,000 distinct CDR3 sequences, with approximately 44% seen just once and 2.5% to 4% held by the top ten. Study-wide results and limits: About 29 shared CD8+ CDR3s appeared highly expressed within patients' immunodominant clones.

As regards this clonotype: The antigen remains undetermined.

The junction had 2 bases not matched to a gene; V was cut back by 6 bases and J by 1 base. There are 14 residues in the CDR3. Germline V gene sequence: CDR1 MGHDK, CDR2 SYGVNS. The chain links TRBV25-1 to TRBJ2-2, with TRBD1 identical over 7 bases. This TCR was sampled from a human donor with aplastic anemia. The material sequenced was sorted CD4+, CD8+, or CD8+CD57+ T cells (not recorded which) from PBMCs. CDR3 loop: CASSDRVNTGELFF. As DNA, the CDR3 is TGTGCCAGCAGCGACAGGGTGAACACCGGGGAGCTGTTTTTT.